Presented here are 15 T cell receptor beta chains from one specimen sequenced in a study of Graves' ophthalmopathy and Graves' hyperthyroidism listed by TCRdb under 2018. These reads were obtained on an Illumina HiSeq 2000. For repertoire sequencing, the TCR beta CDR3 regions were amplified from RNA transcripts. The first round of RT-PCR was done with HTBI primers and the Qiagen OneStep RT-PCR kit, and was followed by a second round of multiplex PCR, then size selection and purification. The public reads were quality trimmed at Q25 with fastp and then assembled into clones with MiXCR by TCRdb, keeping productive beta chains. Records with the same CDR3 protein are collapsed into one entry carrying the most frequent genes and DNA. The sample table contains about 620,000 distinct CDR3 sequences; only one count was recorded for 22% of them. Roughly 6.9% of the sample belongs to the ten largest clones.

The sequenced sample was peripheral blood. Receptors were obtained from a young woman with stable Graves' hyperthyroidism. Some clones in this sample may be carry-over from other donors' samples. Donor details come from another sample of the same person, matched by shared clones.

This clonotype was detected ten times or more. V usage is TRBV6-2 or TRBV6-3 and J usage is TRBJ1-5, with D possibly being TRBD1 (5 bases). CDR1 is MNHEY and CDR2 is SVGEGT in the germline V gene. CDR3 length: 13 residues. The V gene lost 11 bases and the J gene lost 1 base, with 12 bases spanning the gap. CDR3 sequence reads: CAGSTVSNQPQHF. CDR3 coding DNA: TGTGCCGGGTCGACAGTAAGCAATCAGCCCCAGCATTTT.

CDR3 DNA sequence: TGTGCCAGCAGTTGGCGGACAGGGGACTCCTATAATTCACCCCTCCACTTT. Its protein product is CASSWRTGDSYNSPLHF. The chain combines TRBV12-3 or TRBV12-4 with TRBJ1-6, with 9 bases identical to TRBD1. Trimming took 4 bases from V and 0 from J; bases not matched to a gene: 4. The CDR3 contains 17 residues.

This clonotype was recorded at least ten times. V is TRBV28 and J is TRBJ1-5; D might be TRBD1 (5 bases). This CDR3 comprises 16 residues. The V end lost 1 base, the J end lost 9 bases, and 19 bases lay between the germline ends. Germline-derived CDR1 and CDR2 are MDHEN and SYDVKM. The CDR3 DNA follows: TGTGCCAGCAGTTTATATACCTCTGGGGGGGGTTGGCCCCAGCATTTT. It specifies CASSLYTSGGGWPQHF. Using reference TRBV28 and TRBJ1-5 for the parts outside the CDR3, the full variable domain is DVKVTQSSRYLVKRTGEKVFLECVQDMDHENMFWYRQDPGLGLRLIYFSYDVKMKEKGDIPEGYSVSREKKERFSLILESASTNQTSMYLCASSLYTSGGGWPQHFGDGTRLSIL.

This clonotype has ten or more counts. The gene calls are TRBV7-2 and TRBJ1-2, with 12 bases that match TRBD1. V shed 3 bases, J shed 5 bases, and the junction held 4 bases outside the gene matches. The CDR3 has 15 residues. Germline V gives CDR1 SGHTA, CDR2 FQGNSA. The CDR3: CASSFAGQGAYGYTF. The DNA for the CDR3 is TGTGCCAGCAGCTTCGCGGGACAGGGGGCGTATGGCTACACCTTC.

The sample holds many counts of this clonotype. The chain uses TRBV12-3 or TRBV12-4 and TRBJ2-5; D may be TRBD2 (5 bases). There are 12 residues in the CDR3. The germline V and J ends were trimmed by 6 bases and 5 bases, with 10 bases remaining between them. CDR3 nucleotide sequence: TGTGCCAGCAGGAGGGAAGAGGAGACCCAGTACTTC. Protein product: CASRREEETQYF.

V usage is TRBV6-1 and J usage is TRBJ1-5, with a weak D call TRBD1 (5 bases). Trimming shortened V by 3 bases and J by 6 bases, and 12 bases separated the two germline ends. The germline gives CDR1 MNHNS, CDR2 SASEGT. This CDR3 spans 14 amino acids. The CDR3, as DNA: TGTGCCAGCAGTGACCGGGGCTACTTTCAGCCCCAGCATTTT. Translation: CASSDRGYFQPQHF.

The table lists this clonotype with many counts. V gene TRBV15 combines with J gene TRBJ2-5; no definite D call. Germline V gene lookup returns CDR1 LNHNV and CDR2 YYDKDF (reference sequence). With 0 bases removed from V and 6 bases from J, the gap between germline ends came to 14 bases. This CDR3 region has 15 residues. CDR3 DNA sequence: TGTGCCACCAGCAGAGATGGGCAGCAGAGGAAGACCCAGTACTTC. Residues: CATSRDGQQRKTQYF.

This clonotype was observed many times. The chain recombines TRBV28 with TRBJ2-2; D is uncertain. In germline, CDR1 is MDHEN, CDR2 SYDVKM. The CDR3 contains 18 residues. The V end was cut by 5 bases, the J end by 5 bases, with 24 bases between. The CDR3 loop reads CASSTHSLGPQGTGELFF. The CDR3 DNA is TGTGCCAGCAGTACACATTCCCTGGGCCCCCAAGGGACCGGGGAGCTGTTTTTT.

The rearrangement joins TRBV12-3 or TRBV12-4 to TRBJ2-7, with D tentatively TRBD2 (5 bases). V lost 5 bases to trimming and J lost 0 bases, with 20 bases between them. The CDR3 is made up of 17 amino acids. The CDR3 DNA follows: TGTGCCAGCAGTGAATCACATCGGACTGCTTACTCCTACGAGCAGTACTTC. This translates into CASSESHRTAYSYEQYF.

This clonotype was recorded at least ten times. CDR3 bases: TGTGCCAGCAGTTTAGCCCAGGGTAGCGGGAACACCGGGGAGCTGTTTTTT. Protein sequence: CASSLAQGSGNTGELFF. This rearrangement joins TRBV12-3 or TRBV12-4 to TRBJ2-2, with D perhaps matching TRBD2 (6 bases). The V end lost 0 bases, the J end lost 1 base, and 12 bases lay between the germline ends. This CDR3 spans 17 amino acids.

The J gene is TRBJ2-2, the V gene TRBV5-1, with TRBD2 identical over 11 bases. This CDR3 comprises 18 residues. Germline V gene sequence: CDR1 SGHRS, CDR2 YFSETQ. The J segment lost 5 bases and the V segment lost 2 bases, leaving 11 bases of the junction unmatched. CDR3 loop: CASSFFPTSGSATGELFF. The CDR3 DNA reads as TGCGCCAGCAGCTTCTTTCCCACTAGCGGGAGTGCTACCGGGGAGCTGTTTTTT. Using reference TRBV5-1 and TRBJ2-2 for the parts outside the CDR3, the full variable domain is KAGVTQTPRYLIKTRGQQVTLSCSPISGHRSVSWYQQTPGQGLQFLFEYFSETQRNKGNFPGRFSGRQFSNSRSEMNVSTLELGDSALYLCASSFFPTSGSATGELFFGEGSRLTVL.

Ten or more counts support this clonotype. The chain links TRBV6-1 to TRBJ1-1; 9 nucleotides match TRBD1. The V segment lost 6 bases and the J segment 1 base; nucleotides outside the gene matches: 6. The length of the CDR3 is 15 residues. Germline-derived CDR1 and CDR2 are MNHNS and SASEGT. The CDR3 coding sequence is TGTGCCAGCAGCCTTAGGACAGGGGCGAACACTGAAGCTTTCTTT. It translates to CASSLRTGANTEAFF.

This clonotype was found many times. The chain is built from TRBV11-1 and TRBJ2-5; TRBD1 might be the D (6 bases). Germline-derived CDR1 and CDR2 are SGHAT and FQDESV (reference sequence). The CDR3 sequence is 15 residues long. Trimming stripped 4 bases from V and 4 bases from J, with 16 bases between. CDR3 nucleotides: TGTGCCAGCAGCTCAAGGGTCAGGGGTCGAGAGACCCAGTACTTC. Its translation is CASSSRVRGRETQYF. The complete variable domain, with remaining parts taken from reference TRBV11-1 and TRBJ2-5, reads EAEVAQSPRYKITEKSQAVAFWCDPISGHATLYWYRQILGQGPELLVQFQDESVVDDSQLPKDRFSAERLKGVDSTLKIQPAELGDSAMYLCASSSRVRGRETQYFGPGTRLLVL.

In its sample, this clonotype was seen many times. The V and J genes are TRBV7-2 and TRBJ1-5; D unclear. In germline, CDR1 is SGHTA, CDR2 FQGNSA. V was trimmed by 1 base and J by 1 base, leaving 8 bases between them. There are 15 residues in the CDR3. CDR3 sequence reads: CASSLVAESNQPQHF. CDR3 nucleotides: TGTGCCAGCAGCTTAGTTGCGGAGAGCAATCAGCCCCAGCATTTT.

This clonotype was found a few times. The chain carries TRBV10-3 and TRBJ1-1; TRBD1 matches 8 bases. CDR3 size: 14 residues. Germline trimming cut 6 bases from V and 0 bases from J; bases unmatched to any gene: 3. CDR1 is ENHRY, CDR2 SYGVKD, per germline. Here the CDR3 reads CAIRGQDMNTEAFF. The CDR3 nucleotides are TGTGCCATCAGGGGACAGGATATGAACACTGAAGCTTTCTTT.